The sequence of this T cell receptor (beta chain) was determined in a study of PD-1 blockade in classical Hodgkin lymphoma. Study context: Treatment was intravenous nivolumab, 3 mg/kg every 2 weeks, until progression. General study points: While CD8+ TCR diversity did not rise significantly by C4D1, CD4+ TCR diversity did.

Time point: cycle 4 day 1 (C4D1), after 6 weeks of nivolumab. Patients all relapsed after autologous stem cell transplantation, and there was variation in brentuximab vedotin exposure. Classification of best responses gave complete response, partial response or progressive disease. Clones were sequenced by immunoSEQ multiplex PCR, and TCRdb holds only the in-frame ones, with some missing. The data show about 96,000 clones, 85% to 95% seen once. J was trimmed by 0 bases and V by 6 bases; bases with no gene match: 9. Germline V gene sequence: CDR1 LNHDA, CDR2 SQIVND (reference sequence). The CDR3 spans 16 residues. The table lists this clone with a count of one. The antigen is unknown.

The receptor was derived from a human donor with classical Hodgkin lymphoma. J is TRBJ1-1 and V is TRBV19; TRBD1 aligns across 8 bases. Sequenced material: peripheral blood mononuclear cells (PBMCs), taken before the fourth cycle of nivolumab. In nucleotides, the CDR3 is TGTGCCAGTAGCGTCCGACTACAGGGGGTGAACACTGAAGCTTTCTTT. Translation: CASSVRLQGVNTEAFF.